Reported below is one T cell receptor beta chain. Its antigen remains unknown. This sample stems from a study of cytomegalovirus exposure and HLA in healthy donors. Study-wide results and limits: A later analysis found TCR association rates differed by HLA locus, highest for DRB1 and lowest for HLA-C. The majority of TCR sequences were rare, yet some public TCRs appeared in many donors. Previous analysis showed most TCR beta V segments were productive about 87% or about 30% of the time. In a later analysis, TCR beta V- and J-gene trimming was associated with a missense DCLRE1C variant.

V was trimmed by 6 bases and J by 2 bases, leaving 13 bases between them. The CDR3 length is 15 residues. CDR1 MNHEY and CDR2 SVGAGI come from the germline V gene. It was with 60 Vbeta and 13 Jbeta primers that the PCR ran. Produced via immunoSEQ multiplex PCR; TCRdb's table is partial and in-frame only. The data show approximately 180,000 clones, about 80% seen once. This chain uses TRBV6-5 with TRBJ2-2, with D possibly matching TRBD1 (6 bases). The TCR originated in a woman aged 25 to 45 in good health and CMV-seronegative. The sample was PBMCs. CDR3 in DNA: TGTGCCAGCAGCAGCTACAGGGACAACACCGGGGAGCTGTTTTTT. Translating it yields CASSSYRDNTGELFF.